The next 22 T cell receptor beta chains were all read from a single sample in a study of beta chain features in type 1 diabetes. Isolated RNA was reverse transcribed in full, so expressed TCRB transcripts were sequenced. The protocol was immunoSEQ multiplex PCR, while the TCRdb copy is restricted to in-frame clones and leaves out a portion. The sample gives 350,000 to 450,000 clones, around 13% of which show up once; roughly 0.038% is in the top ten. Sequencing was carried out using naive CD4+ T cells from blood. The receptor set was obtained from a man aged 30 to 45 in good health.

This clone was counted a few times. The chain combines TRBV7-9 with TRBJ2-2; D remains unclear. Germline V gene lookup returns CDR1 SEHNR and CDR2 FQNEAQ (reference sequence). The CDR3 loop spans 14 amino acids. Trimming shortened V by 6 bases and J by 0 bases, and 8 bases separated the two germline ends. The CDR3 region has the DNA TGTGCCAGCAGTTTCCCAGCGAACACCGGGGAGCTGTTTTTT. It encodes CASSFPANTGELFF.

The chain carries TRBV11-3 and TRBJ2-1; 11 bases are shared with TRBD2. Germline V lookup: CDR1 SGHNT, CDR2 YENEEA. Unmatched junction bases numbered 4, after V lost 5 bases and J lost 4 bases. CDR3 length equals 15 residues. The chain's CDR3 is CASSRRLAGYNEQFF. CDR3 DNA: TGTGCCAGCAGCCGCAGACTAGCGGGGTACAATGAGCAGTTCTTC.

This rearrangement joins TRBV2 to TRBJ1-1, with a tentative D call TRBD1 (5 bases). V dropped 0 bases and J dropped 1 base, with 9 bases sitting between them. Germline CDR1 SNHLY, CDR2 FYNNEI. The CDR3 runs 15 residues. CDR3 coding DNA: TGTGCCAGCAGTGAAGCGCTTAGGGGGAACACTGAAGCTTTCTTT. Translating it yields CASSEALRGNTEAFF.

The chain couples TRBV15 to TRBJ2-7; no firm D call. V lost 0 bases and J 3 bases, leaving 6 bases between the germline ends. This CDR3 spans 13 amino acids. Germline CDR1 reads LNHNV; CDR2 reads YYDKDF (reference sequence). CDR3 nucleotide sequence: TGTGCCACCAGCAGAGAGTTAAGCTACGAGCAGTACTTC. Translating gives CATSRELSYEQYF.

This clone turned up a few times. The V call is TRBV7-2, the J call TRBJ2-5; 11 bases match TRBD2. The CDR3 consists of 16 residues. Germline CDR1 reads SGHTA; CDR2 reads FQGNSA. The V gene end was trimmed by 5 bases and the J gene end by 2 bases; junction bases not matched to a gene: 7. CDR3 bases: TGTGCCAGCAGCCCAACTAGCGGGGGCCCGCAAGAGACCCAGTACTTC. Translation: CASSPTSGGPQETQYF.

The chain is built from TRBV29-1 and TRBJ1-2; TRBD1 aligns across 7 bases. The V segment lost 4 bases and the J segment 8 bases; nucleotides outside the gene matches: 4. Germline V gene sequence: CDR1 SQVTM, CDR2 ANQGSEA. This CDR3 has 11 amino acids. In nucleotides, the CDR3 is TGCAGCGTTGGCCAGGGGGACGGCTACACCTTC. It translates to CSVGQGDGYTF.

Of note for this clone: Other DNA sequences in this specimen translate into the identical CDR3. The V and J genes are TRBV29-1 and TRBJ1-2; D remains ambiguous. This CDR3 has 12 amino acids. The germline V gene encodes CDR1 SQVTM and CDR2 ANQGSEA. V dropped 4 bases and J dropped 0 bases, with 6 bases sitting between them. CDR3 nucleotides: TGCAGCGTTGCGGGGACTAACTATGGCTACACCTTC. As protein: CSVAGTNYGYTF.

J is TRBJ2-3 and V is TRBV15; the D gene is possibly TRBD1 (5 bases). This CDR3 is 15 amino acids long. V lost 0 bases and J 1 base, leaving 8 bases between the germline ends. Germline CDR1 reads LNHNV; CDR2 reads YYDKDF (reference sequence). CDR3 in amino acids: CATSREKGRTDTQYF. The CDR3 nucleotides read TGTGCCACCAGCAGAGAGAAGGGGCGCACAGATACGCAGTATTTT.

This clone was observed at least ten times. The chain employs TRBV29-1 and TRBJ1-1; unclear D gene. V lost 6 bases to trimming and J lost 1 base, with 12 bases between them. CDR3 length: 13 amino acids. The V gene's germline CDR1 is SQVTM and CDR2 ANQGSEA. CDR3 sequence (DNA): TGCAGCGTCAAACAGATAACGAACACTGAAGCTTTCTTT. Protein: CSVKQITNTEAFF.

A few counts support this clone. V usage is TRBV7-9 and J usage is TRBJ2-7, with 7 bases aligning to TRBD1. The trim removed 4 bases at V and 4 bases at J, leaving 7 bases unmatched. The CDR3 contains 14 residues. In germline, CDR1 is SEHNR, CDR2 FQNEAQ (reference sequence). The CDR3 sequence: CASSSLTGMYEQYV. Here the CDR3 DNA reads TGTGCCAGCAGCTCATTGACAGGGATGTACGAGCAGTACGTC.

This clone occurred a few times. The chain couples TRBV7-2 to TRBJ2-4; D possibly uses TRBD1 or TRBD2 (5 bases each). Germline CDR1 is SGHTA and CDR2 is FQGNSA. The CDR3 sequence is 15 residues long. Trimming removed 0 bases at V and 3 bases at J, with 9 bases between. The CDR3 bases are TGTGCCAGCAGCTTAGCCGGGGCAGTCAAAAACATTCAGTACTTC. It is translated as CASSLAGAVKNIQYF.

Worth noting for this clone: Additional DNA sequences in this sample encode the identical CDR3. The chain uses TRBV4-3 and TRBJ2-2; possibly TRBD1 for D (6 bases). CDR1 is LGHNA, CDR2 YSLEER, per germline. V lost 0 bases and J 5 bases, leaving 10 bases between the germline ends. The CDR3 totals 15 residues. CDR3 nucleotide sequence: TGCGCCAGCAGCCAAGATGAGGGGGTGACCGGGGAGCTGTTTTTT. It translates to CASSQDEGVTGELFF.

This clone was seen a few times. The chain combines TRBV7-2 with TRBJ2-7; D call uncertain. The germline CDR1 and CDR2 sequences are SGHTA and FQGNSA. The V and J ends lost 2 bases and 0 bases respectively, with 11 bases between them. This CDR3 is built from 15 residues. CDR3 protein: CASSLSPISSYEQYF. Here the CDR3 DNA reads TGTGCCAGCAGCTTAAGCCCCATTAGCTCCTACGAGCAGTACTTC.

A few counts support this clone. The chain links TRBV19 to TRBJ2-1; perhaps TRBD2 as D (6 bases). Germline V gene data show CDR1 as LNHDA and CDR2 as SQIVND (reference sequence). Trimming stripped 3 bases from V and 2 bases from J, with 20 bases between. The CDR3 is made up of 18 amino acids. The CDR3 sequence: CASSMWSPSVITYNEQFF. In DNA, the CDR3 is TGTGCCAGTAGTATGTGGTCCCCTAGCGTGATAACCTACAATGAGCAGTTCTTC.

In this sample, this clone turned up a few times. The CDR3 coding sequence is TGTGCCAGCAGTTCGACAGGGACGGGCAATGAGCAGTTCTTC. Translation: CASSSTGTGNEQFF. The genes are TRBV27 and TRBJ2-1; 7 nucleotides line up with TRBD1. Germline values: CDR1 MNHEY, CDR2 SMNVEV (reference sequence). This CDR3 is built from 14 residues. V lost 4 bases, J lost 6 bases, and 6 bases stayed unmatched.

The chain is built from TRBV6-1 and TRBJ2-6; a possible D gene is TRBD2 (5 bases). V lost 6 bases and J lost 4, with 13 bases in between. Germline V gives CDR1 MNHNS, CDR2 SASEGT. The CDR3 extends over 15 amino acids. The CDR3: CASRIGEGGANVLTF. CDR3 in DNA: TGTGCCAGCAGAATCGGTGAGGGCGGGGCCAACGTCCTGACTTTC.

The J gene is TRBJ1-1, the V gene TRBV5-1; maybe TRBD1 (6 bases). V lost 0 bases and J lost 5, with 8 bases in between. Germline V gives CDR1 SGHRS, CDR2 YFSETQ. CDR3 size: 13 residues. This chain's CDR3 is CASSLDRVTEAFF. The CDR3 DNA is TGCGCCAGCAGCTTGGACAGGGTGACTGAAGCTTTCTTT.

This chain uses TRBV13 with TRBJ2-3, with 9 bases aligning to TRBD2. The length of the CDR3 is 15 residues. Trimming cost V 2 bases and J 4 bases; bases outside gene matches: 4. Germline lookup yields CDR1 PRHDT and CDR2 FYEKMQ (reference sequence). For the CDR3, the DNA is TGTGCCAGCAGCTTAAGGGCGGGAGGGCCAGATACGCAGTATTTT. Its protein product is CASSLRAGGPDTQYF.

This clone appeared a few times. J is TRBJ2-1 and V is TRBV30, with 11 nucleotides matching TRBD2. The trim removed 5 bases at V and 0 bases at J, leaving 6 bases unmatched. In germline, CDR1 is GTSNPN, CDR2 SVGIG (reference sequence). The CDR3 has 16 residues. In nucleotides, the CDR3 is TGTGCCTGGGGGCGGACTAGCGGGCCCTCCTACAATGAGCAGTTCTTC. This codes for CAWGRTSGPSYNEQFF.

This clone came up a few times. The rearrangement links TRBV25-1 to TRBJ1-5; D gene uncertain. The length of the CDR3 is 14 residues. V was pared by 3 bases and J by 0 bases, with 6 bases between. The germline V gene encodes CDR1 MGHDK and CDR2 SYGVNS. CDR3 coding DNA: TGTGCCAGCAGTGATAGAAGTAGCAATCAGCCCCAGCATTTT. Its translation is CASSDRSSNQPQHF. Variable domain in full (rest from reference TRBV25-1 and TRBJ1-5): EADIYQTPRYLVIGTGKKITLECSQTMGHDKMYWYQQDPGMELHLIHYSYGVNSTEKGDLSSESTVSRIRTEHFPLTLESARPSHTSQYLCASSDRSSNQPQHFGDGTRLSIL.

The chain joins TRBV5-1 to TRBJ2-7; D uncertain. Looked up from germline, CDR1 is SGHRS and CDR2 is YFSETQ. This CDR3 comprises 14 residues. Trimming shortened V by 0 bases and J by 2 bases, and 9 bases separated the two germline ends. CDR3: CASSLARGPYEQYF. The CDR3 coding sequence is TGCGCCAGCAGCTTGGCCCGCGGCCCCTACGAGCAGTACTTC.

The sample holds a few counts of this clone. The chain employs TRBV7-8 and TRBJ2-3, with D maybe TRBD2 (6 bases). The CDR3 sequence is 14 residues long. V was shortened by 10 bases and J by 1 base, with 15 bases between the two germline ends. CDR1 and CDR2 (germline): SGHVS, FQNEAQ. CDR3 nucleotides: TGTGCCACCACCGGAGGGTTGGGCACAGATACGCAGTATTTT. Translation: CATTGGLGTDTQYF.